The present TCR beta chain was sequenced within a study of blood T cell repertoires in COVID-19. The overall study: COVID-19 samples collected from the United States, Italy and Spain covered acute and convalescent phases.

Between the trimmed V and J ends, which lost 0 bases and 6 bases, there was a span of 8 bases. The CDR3 length is 13 residues. Germline lookup yields CDR1 MNHEY and CDR2 SVGAGI. Data came from immunoSEQ multiplex PCR; TCRdb stores just in-frame clones and leaves some out. The sample yields some 57,000 clones, more than 70% seen once. Sequenced: peripheral blood. The source of this sequence is a woman older than 75 with acute or convalescent COVID-19. The chain has TRBV6-5 and TRBJ1-1; tentative D call: TRBD1 (5 bases). The CDR3 region has the DNA TGTGCCAGCAGTTACTCGGGGGGATCTGAAGCTTTCTTT. Amino acid sequence: CASSYSGGSEAFF.